The 18 T cell receptor beta chains below come from one sample, sequenced in a study of patients and donors after allogeneic stem cell transplantation. TCRdb reanalysed the RT-PCR reads using MiXCR and keeps one entry per CDR3 protein. The sample has about 87,000 distinct CDR3 sequences, about 5% seen once. The sample consisted of blood, either unsorted or a sorted T cell fraction (not recorded which). The receptors here all came from a human donor who was either an allogeneic HSCT recipient or a stem cell or donor lymphocyte infusion donor (not recorded which). It is not recorded whose cells these are; they may come from a transplant donor.

Many counts were recorded for this clonotype. The chain couples TRBV10-3 to TRBJ1-6; TRBD1 is a possible D gene (6 bases). The CDR3 is made up of 13 amino acids. V was cut by 5 bases and J by 5 bases, with 7 bases left in between. Germline-derived CDR1 and CDR2 are ENHRY and SYGVKD. The DNA of the CDR3 is TGTGCCATCAGTACAGGGCATAATTCACCCCTCCACTTT. As protein: CAISTGHNSPLHF.

This clonotype has a count of ten or more. This chain uses TRBV18 with TRBJ2-2, with 7 bases that match TRBD1. Trimming took 3 bases from V and 4 from J; bases not matched to a gene: 5. The CDR3 loop spans 15 amino acids. Germline V CDR1 and CDR2: KGHSH, LQKENI. CDR3 in DNA: TGTGCCAGCTCACCGTGGACAGGAGTCACCGGGGAGCTGTTTTTT. Translating gives CASSPWTGVTGELFF. The whole variable domain, remainder taken from reference TRBV18 and TRBJ2-2, is NAGVMQNPRHLVRRRGQEARLRCSPMKGHSHVYWYRQLPEEGLKFMVYLQKENIIDESGMPKERFSAEFPKEGPSILRIQQVVRGDSAAYFCASSPWTGVTGELFFGEGSRLTVL.

This clonotype was seen repeatedly, ten times or more. This chain connects TRBV20-1 to TRBJ2-3; D possibly matches TRBD1 or TRBD2 (5 bases each). Trimming shortened V by 1 base and J by 4 bases, and 6 bases separated the two germline ends. The length of the CDR3 is 12 residues. The germline CDR1 and CDR2 sequences are DFQATT and SNEGSKA (reference sequence). The CDR3 DNA follows: TGCAGTGCTAGAGGAGGGGCAGATACGCAGTATTTT. Its translation is CSARGGADTQYF.

This clonotype was observed many times. The rearrangement joins TRBV5-1 to TRBJ2-7; TRBD1 agrees at 9 bases. Trimming at V came to 7 bases and at J to 6 bases, leaving 8 bases not matched to a gene. Germline-derived CDR1 and CDR2 are SGHRS and YFSETQ. This CDR3 comprises 13 residues. CDR3 coding DNA: TGCGCCAGCGAATCGGGACAGGGCGGCGAGCAGTACTTC. Protein product: CASESGQGGEQYF. The full variable domain, completed using reference TRBV5-1 and TRBJ2-7, is KAGVTQTPRYLIKTRGQQVTLSCSPISGHRSVSWYQQTPGQGLQFLFEYFSETQRNKGNFPGRFSGRQFSNSRSEMNVSTLELGDSALYLCASESGQGGEQYFGPGTRLTVT.

This clonotype was recorded many times. V usage is TRBV20-1 and J usage is TRBJ1-2, with D possibly being TRBD1 (5 bases). Trimming cost V 5 bases and J 4 bases, with 8 bases left between them. Looked up from germline, CDR1 is DFQATT and CDR2 is SNEGSKA (reference sequence). The CDR3 has 11 amino acids. The CDR3 is CSAGGGYGYTF. DNA of the CDR3: TGCAGTGCTGGGGGTGGCTATGGCTACACCTTC.

The J gene is TRBJ1-4, the V gene TRBV20-1; tentatively, D is TRBD1 (5 bases). The CDR3 is made up of 12 amino acids. Germline CDR1 DFQATT, CDR2 SNEGSKA (reference sequence). V was pared by 3 bases and J by 5 bases, with 7 bases between. The chain's CDR3 is CSARGPNEKLFF. DNA of the CDR3: TGCAGTGCTAGGGGGCCGAATGAAAAACTGTTTTTT.

This clonotype has at least ten counts. This chain links TRBV11-2 with TRBJ2-7, with TRBD2 matching 12 bases. The CDR3 spans 15 residues. The germline CDR1 and CDR2 sequences are SGHAT and FQNNGV. Trimming removed 4 bases from V and 4 bases from J; junction bases left unmatched: 5. Here the CDR3 DNA reads TGTGCCAGCAGCTCTCGGACTAGCGGGATATACGAGCAGTACTTC. This translates into CASSSRTSGIYEQYF.

This clonotype has ten or more counts. The chain has TRBV5-1 and TRBJ2-1; 7 bases align to TRBD1. The V segment lost 0 bases and the J segment 4 bases; nucleotides outside the gene matches: 7. The length of the CDR3 is 16 residues. Germline V gene lookup returns CDR1 SGHRS and CDR2 YFSETQ. The CDR3 bases are TGCGCCAGCAGCTTGGGACAGGGTCGGGGTTACAATGAGCAGTTCTTC. Translating gives CASSLGQGRGYNEQFF.

This clonotype was picked up many times. The J gene is TRBJ1-5, the V gene TRBV6-2 or TRBV6-3; D is undetermined. Germline-derived CDR1 and CDR2 are MNHEY and SVGEGT. V was trimmed by 6 bases and J by 7 bases, leaving 10 bases between them. The CDR3 sequence is 12 residues long. This CDR3 reads CASRGEGQPQHF. The CDR3 DNA reads as TGTGCCAGCAGAGGAGAAGGGCAGCCCCAGCATTTT.

This clonotype was found many times. This chain connects TRBV20-1 to TRBJ1-1; 9 bases map to TRBD1. Unmatched junction bases numbered 8, after V lost 6 bases and J lost 9 bases. The CDR3 extends over 12 amino acids. The V gene's germline CDR1 is DFQATT and CDR2 SNEGSKA (reference sequence). In DNA, the CDR3 is TGCAGTGCACCGTTACAGGGGGCGAAAGCTTTCTTT. The encoded protein is CSAPLQGAKAFF.

This clonotype was observed many times. The chain carries TRBV11-1 and TRBJ2-5; 12 bases are a match to TRBD1. The length of the CDR3 is 20 residues. The germline gives CDR1 SGHAT, CDR2 FQDESV (reference sequence). Trimming took 2 bases from V and 4 from J; bases not matched to a gene: 17. The CDR3 DNA reads TGTGCCAGCAGCTTAAGAAGGGTGCTCGGGGACAGGGGGCTGGGAGAGACCCAGTACTTC. This translates into CASSLRRVLGDRGLGETQYF.

This clonotype appeared many times. The chain carries TRBV2 and TRBJ1-1, with 10 bases identical to TRBD1. The CDR3 spans 15 residues. The trim removed 7 bases at V and 5 bases at J, leaving 10 bases unmatched. CDR1 is SNHLY, CDR2 FYNNEI, per germline. CDR3 region: CASTRQGALVTEAFF. The CDR3, as DNA: TGTGCCAGCACGCGACAGGGGGCTTTGGTTACTGAAGCTTTCTTT.

This clonotype turned up a few times. This chain connects TRBV28 to TRBJ2-7, with 8 bases lining up with TRBD2. The V segment lost 7 bases and the J segment 7 bases; nucleotides outside the gene matches: 15. Germline V gives CDR1 MDHEN, CDR2 SYDVKM. The CDR3 has 15 amino acids. In DNA, the CDR3 is TGTGCCAGCACTTTGGGAGGGACTGGCGGGGGGGAGCAGTACTTC. This sequence encodes CASTLGGTGGGEQYF. Full variable domain (missing parts from reference TRBV28 and TRBJ2-7): DVKVTQSSRYLVKRTGEKVFLECVQDMDHENMFWYRQDPGLGLRLIYFSYDVKMKEKGDIPEGYSVSREKKERFSLILESASTNQTSMYLCASTLGGTGGGEQYFGPGTRLTVT.

V is TRBV28 and J is TRBJ2-4; 13 nucleotides match TRBD2. The CDR3 is made up of 19 amino acids. The trim removed 5 bases at V and 0 bases at J, leaving 10 bases unmatched. Germline loops: CDR1 MDHEN, CDR2 SYDVKM. The CDR3 here is CASSTSGLAGPLAKNIQYF. CDR3 in DNA: TGTGCCAGCAGTACCTCGGGACTAGCGGGGCCTCTAGCCAAAAACATTCAGTACTTC.

There are many counts of this clonotype. The rearrangement uses TRBV11-2 and TRBJ2-3; D is possibly TRBD1 or TRBD2 (5 bases each). From germline, CDR1 is SGHAT and CDR2 FQNNGV. This CDR3 comprises 16 residues. The ends were cut back, 7 bases at V and 4 bases at J, with 21 bases in the middle. The CDR3 loop is CASKPSGGARPDTQYF. CDR3 in DNA: TGTGCCAGCAAACCCAGTGGGGGAGCTCGCCCAGATACGCAGTATTTT.

At least ten counts were recorded for this clonotype. The J gene is TRBJ1-1, the V gene TRBV19; no firm D call. Germline CDR1 LNHDA, CDR2 SQIVND (reference sequence). The CDR3 sequence is 15 residues long. V lost 6 bases and J lost 3, with 17 bases in between. The CDR3 DNA is TGTGCCAGTAGGCCCACCCCCTTTTGGGACACTGAAGCTTTCTTT. As protein: CASRPTPFWDTEAFF.

The chain carries TRBV10-2 and TRBJ2-5; TRBD2 aligns across 9 bases. This CDR3 has 13 amino acids. Trimming took 6 bases from V and 3 from J; bases not matched to a gene: 2. Germline V gene data show CDR1 as WSHSY and CDR2 as SAAADI. CDR3: CASSPSGEETQYF. The CDR3 DNA reads as TGCGCCAGCAGCCCTAGCGGGGAAGAGACCCAGTACTTC.

This clonotype was counted only a few times. The rearrangement links TRBV28 to TRBJ2-7; D might be TRBD2 (6 bases). Germline V gene lookup returns CDR1 MDHEN and CDR2 SYDVKM. CDR3 size: 15 residues. Trimming pared 3 bases from V and 0 bases from J, leaving 12 bases between. The CDR3 loop is CASSFGAGDSYEQYF. The CDR3 DNA reads as TGTGCCAGCAGTTTTGGAGCGGGCGACTCCTACGAGCAGTACTTC.